The 14 T cell receptor beta chains reported below all come from one sample, sequenced in a study of T cell responses to AZD1222 COVID-19 vaccine. Libraries were prepared by immunoSEQ multiplex PCR; TCRdb keeps only in-frame clonotypes and omits some of them. The repertoire holds 140,000 to 150,000 clones, with roughly 92% as singletons. This material consisted of peripheral blood, taken on day 0 of AZD1222 vaccination. These receptors originate from an adult in good health.

The V gene is TRBV12-3 or TRBV12-4, the J gene TRBJ1-2; a possible D gene is TRBD1 (5 bases). The CDR3 is 13 amino acids. V was trimmed by 2 bases and J by 4 bases, leaving 8 bases between them. In DNA form, the CDR3 reads TGTGCCAGCAGTTTACAGGGAATCTATGGCTACACCTTC. It codes for CASSLQGIYGYTF.

The rearrangement links TRBV7-9 to TRBJ1-2, with D unclear. Trimming pared 0 bases from V and 2 bases from J, leaving 4 bases between. The germline gives CDR1 SEHNR, CDR2 FQNEAQ (reference sequence). The CDR3 runs 13 residues. CDR3 sequence (DNA): TGTGCCAGCAGCTTAGCAGCGAACTATGGCTACACCTTC. It yields the protein CASSLAANYGYTF.

J is TRBJ2-7 and V is TRBV11-1, with D unresolved. The CDR3 has 13 amino acids. The germline V gene encodes CDR1 SGHAT and CDR2 FQDESV (reference sequence). V lost 0 bases and J 2 bases, leaving 5 bases between the germline ends. DNA of the CDR3: TGTGCCAGCAGCTTAGCCGATCCCTACGAGCAGTACTTC. It codes for CASSLADPYEQYF.

DNA of the CDR3: TGTGCTAGTGGTTGGGGAGTCTATGGCTACACCTTC. Its translation is CASGWGVYGYTF. The chain recombines TRBV12-5 with TRBJ1-2; the D is unclear. The CDR3 is 12 amino acids. Trimming took 4 bases from V and 4 from J, leaving 7 bases between them. Germline values: CDR1 LGHNT, CDR2 FRNRAP.

This clone was found once. This chain joins TRBV19 and TRBJ1-5, with D unresolved. This CDR3 is 14 amino acids long. V was shortened by 7 bases and J by 0 bases, with 10 bases between the two germline ends. Germline values: CDR1 LNHDA, CDR2 SQIVND (reference sequence). CDR3 sequence: CASKEKYSNQPQHF. The DNA for the CDR3 is TGTGCCAGTAAAGAGAAGTATAGCAATCAGCCCCAGCATTTT.

The rearrangement links TRBV6-5 to TRBJ1-2; D gene unclear. CDR3 length equals 14 residues. Germline V gives CDR1 MNHEY, CDR2 SVGAGI. The ends were cut back, 5 bases at V and 6 bases at J, with 16 bases in the middle. This CDR3 reads CASSSHYPKDGYTF. The CDR3 nucleotides read TGTGCCAGCAGTAGTCACTACCCAAAAGATGGCTACACCTTC.

The chain carries TRBV2 and TRBJ1-5; D possibly corresponds to TRBD1 (5 bases). Germline V lookup: CDR1 SNHLY, CDR2 FYNNEI. CDR3 length: 13 amino acids. Trimming shortened V by 4 bases and J by 7 bases, and 11 bases separated the two germline ends. CDR3 region: CASSGGEGQPQHF. The CDR3 nucleotides are TGTGCCAGCAGTGGGGGCGAAGGACAGCCCCAGCATTTT. Variable domain in full (rest from reference TRBV2 and TRBJ1-5): EPEVTQTPSHQVTQMGQEVILRCVPISNHLYFYWYRQILGQKVEFLVSFYNNEISEKSEIFDDQFSVERPDGSNFTLKIRSTKLEDSAMYFCASSGGEGQPQHFGDGTRLSIL.

The chain links TRBV10-3 to TRBJ2-1, with 9 positions matching TRBD1. CDR3 size: 14 residues. Germline lookup yields CDR1 ENHRY and CDR2 SYGVKD. With 10 bases clipped from V and 8 bases from J, the junction kept 12 bases outside the gene matches. The DNA for the CDR3 is TGTGCCACCGAGGCACAGGGGGCGGTGGATGAGCAGTTCTTC. Residues: CATEAQGAVDEQFF.

This chain uses TRBV10-3 with TRBJ1-2; D gene uncertain. CDR1 is ENHRY, CDR2 SYGVKD, per germline. The V end was cut by 3 bases, the J end by 4 bases, with 6 bases between. CDR3 length equals 12 residues. CDR3 residues: CAISEMTYGYTF. The CDR3 region has the DNA TGTGCCATCAGTGAAATGACCTATGGCTACACCTTC.

The V gene is TRBV19, the J gene TRBJ1-1; D is uncertain. Trimming cost V 5 bases and J 0 bases, with 7 bases left between them. Germline-derived CDR1 and CDR2 are LNHDA and SQIVND (reference sequence). This CDR3 region has 13 residues. The DNA for the CDR3 is TGTGCCAGTAGTTACGGAGTGAACACTGAAGCTTTCTTT. Its translation is CASSYGVNTEAFF. Full variable domain (outside the CDR3, taken from reference TRBV19 and TRBJ1-1): DGGITQSPKYLFRKEGQNVTLSCEQNLNHDAMYWYRQDPGQGLRLIYYSQIVNDFQKGDIAEGYSVSREKKESFPLTVTSAQKNPTAFYLCASSYGVNTEAFFGQGTRLTVV.

The CDR3 nucleotides read TGTGCCAGCAGTTTGGGGTGGCAGGCTGAAGCTTTCTTT. Its translation: CASSLGWQAEAFF. The rearrangement joins TRBV27 to TRBJ1-1, with no clear D. Germline loops: CDR1 MNHEY, CDR2 SMNVEV (reference sequence). V lost 3 bases and J lost 6, with 11 bases in between. The CDR3 has 13 amino acids.

This chain connects TRBV28 to TRBJ1-5; no definite D call. Germline lookup yields CDR1 MDHEN and CDR2 SYDVKM. The CDR3 contains 12 residues. The V end was cut by 6 bases, the J end by 4 bases, with 7 bases between. The CDR3 DNA reads TGTGCCAGCAGAACACTTAATCAGCCCCAGCATTTT. This codes for CASRTLNQPQHF. The whole variable domain, filled in from reference TRBV28 and TRBJ1-5, reads DVKVTQSSRYLVKRTGEKVFLECVQDMDHENMFWYRQDPGLGLRLIYFSYDVKMKEKGDIPEGYSVSREKKERFSLILESASTNQTSMYLCASRTLNQPQHFGDGTRLSIL.

The genes are TRBV6-1 and TRBJ2-5; 8 nucleotides agree with TRBD1. The CDR3 totals 14 residues. V was pared by 1 base and J by 7 bases, with 5 bases of the junction left unmatched. Germline V gene data show CDR1 as MNHNS and CDR2 as SASEGT. The CDR3: CASSEDQGALTQYF. DNA of the CDR3: TGTGCCAGCAGTGAAGATCAGGGGGCACTGACCCAGTACTTC.

The chain couples TRBV20-1 to TRBJ1-3; D unresolved. In germline, CDR1 is DFQATT, CDR2 SNEGSKA (reference sequence). This CDR3 comprises 14 residues. Trimming cost V 3 bases and J 0 bases, with 9 bases left between them. This chain's CDR3 is CSASKADSGNTIYF. DNA for the CDR3: TGCAGTGCTAGTAAGGCCGACTCTGGAAACACCATATATTTT.